The TCR beta chain under discussion was sequenced for a study of T cells after yellow fever vaccination. This CDR3 contains 12 residues. V lost 5 bases, J lost 4 bases, and 8 bases lay in between. Per the germline V gene, CDR1 is SGHTA and CDR2 is FQGNSA. Study-wide findings and caveats: Among primary-vaccination clones, most reappeared after the booster, at 95% to 96% for CD4 and around 90% for CD8.

TCRdb reprocessed the 5' RACE reads with MiXCR, giving one entry per CDR3 protein. The table shows approximately 250,000 distinct CDR3 sequences, with more than 3.5% occurring only once. This clonotype has only a few counts. Its cognate antigen is unknown. This chain connects TRBV7-2 to TRBJ1-1, with D possibly being TRBD1 (6 bases). This clonotype was obtained from a man aged 18-30 years who received the YFV17D yellow fever vaccine. Sequenced material: PBMCs, taken 15 days after the yellow fever booster vaccination. The chain's CDR3 is CASSPQGTEAFF. The DNA of the CDR3 is TGTGCCAGCAGCCCACAGGGCACTGAAGCTTTCTTT.